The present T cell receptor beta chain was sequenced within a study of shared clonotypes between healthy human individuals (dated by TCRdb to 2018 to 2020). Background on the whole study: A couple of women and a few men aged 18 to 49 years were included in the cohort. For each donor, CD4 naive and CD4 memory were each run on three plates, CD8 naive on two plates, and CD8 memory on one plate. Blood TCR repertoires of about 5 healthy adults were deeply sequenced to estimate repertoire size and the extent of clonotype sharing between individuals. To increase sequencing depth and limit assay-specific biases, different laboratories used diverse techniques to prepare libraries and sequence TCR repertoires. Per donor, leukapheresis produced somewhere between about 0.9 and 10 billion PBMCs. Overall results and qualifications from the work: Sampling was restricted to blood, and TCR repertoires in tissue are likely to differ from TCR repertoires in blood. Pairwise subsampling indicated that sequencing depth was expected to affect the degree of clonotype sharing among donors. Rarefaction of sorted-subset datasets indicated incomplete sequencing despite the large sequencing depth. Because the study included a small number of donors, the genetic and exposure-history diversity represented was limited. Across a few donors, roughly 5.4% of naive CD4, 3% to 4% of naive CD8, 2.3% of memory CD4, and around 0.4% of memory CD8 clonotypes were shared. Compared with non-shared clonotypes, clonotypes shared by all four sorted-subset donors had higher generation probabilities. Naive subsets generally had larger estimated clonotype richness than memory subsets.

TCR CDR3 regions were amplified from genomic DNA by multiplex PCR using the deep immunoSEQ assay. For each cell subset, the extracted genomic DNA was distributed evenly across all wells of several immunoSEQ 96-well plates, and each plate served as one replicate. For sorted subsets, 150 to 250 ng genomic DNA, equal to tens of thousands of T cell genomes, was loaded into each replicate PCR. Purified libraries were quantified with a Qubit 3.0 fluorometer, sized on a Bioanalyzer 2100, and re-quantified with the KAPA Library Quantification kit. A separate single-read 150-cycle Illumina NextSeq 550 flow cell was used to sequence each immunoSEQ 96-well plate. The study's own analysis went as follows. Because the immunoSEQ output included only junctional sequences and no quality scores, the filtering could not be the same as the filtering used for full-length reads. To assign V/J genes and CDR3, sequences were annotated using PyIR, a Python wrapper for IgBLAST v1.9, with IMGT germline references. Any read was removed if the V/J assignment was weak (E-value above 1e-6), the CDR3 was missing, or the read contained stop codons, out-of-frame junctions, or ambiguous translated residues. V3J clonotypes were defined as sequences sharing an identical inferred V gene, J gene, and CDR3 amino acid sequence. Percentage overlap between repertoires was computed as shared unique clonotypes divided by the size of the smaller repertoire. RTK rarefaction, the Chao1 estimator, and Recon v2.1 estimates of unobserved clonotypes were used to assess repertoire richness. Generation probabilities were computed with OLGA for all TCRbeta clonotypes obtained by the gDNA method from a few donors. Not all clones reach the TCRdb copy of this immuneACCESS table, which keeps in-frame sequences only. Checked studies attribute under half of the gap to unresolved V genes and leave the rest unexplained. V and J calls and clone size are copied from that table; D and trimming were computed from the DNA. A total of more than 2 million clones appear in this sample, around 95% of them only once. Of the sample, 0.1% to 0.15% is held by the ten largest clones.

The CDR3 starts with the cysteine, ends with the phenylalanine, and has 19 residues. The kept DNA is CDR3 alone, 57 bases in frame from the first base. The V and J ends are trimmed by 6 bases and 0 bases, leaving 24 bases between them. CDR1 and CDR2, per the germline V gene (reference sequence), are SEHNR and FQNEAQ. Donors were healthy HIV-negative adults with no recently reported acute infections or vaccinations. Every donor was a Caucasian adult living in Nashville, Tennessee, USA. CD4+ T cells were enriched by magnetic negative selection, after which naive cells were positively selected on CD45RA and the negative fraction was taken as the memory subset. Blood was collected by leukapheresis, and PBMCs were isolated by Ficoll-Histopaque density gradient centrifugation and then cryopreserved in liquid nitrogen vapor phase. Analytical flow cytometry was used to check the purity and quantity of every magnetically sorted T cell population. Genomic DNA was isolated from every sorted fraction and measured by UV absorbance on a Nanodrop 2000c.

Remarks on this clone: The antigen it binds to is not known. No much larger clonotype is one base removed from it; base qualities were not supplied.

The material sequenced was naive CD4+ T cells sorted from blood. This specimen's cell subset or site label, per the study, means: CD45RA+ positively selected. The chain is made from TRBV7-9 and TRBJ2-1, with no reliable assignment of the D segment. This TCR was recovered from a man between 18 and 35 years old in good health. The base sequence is TGTGCCAGCAGTCCCTCAGCCGCGGAGAATCTAAGCTCCTACAATGAGCAGTTCTTC. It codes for CASSPSAAENLSSYNEQFF.